The TCR beta chain described here comes from a study of T cells in Graves' hyperthyroidism and ophthalmopathy. Points from the study as a whole: Most expanded thyroid clonotypes above 0.001 also appeared in blood. Ophthalmopathy onset followed model prediction by a median approximately 7 months.

This clonotype came up many times. Its antigen is unknown. Trimming took 6 bases from V and 5 from J, leaving 19 bases between them. The CDR3 has 15 amino acids. Germline V lookup: CDR1 MNHNS, CDR2 SASEGT. TCR beta CDR3 regions were amplified from RNA transcripts. An initial round of RT-PCR targeting the TCR CDR3 relied on the HTBI primer set. Each CDR3 protein is one row after TCRdb ran MiXCR on the multiplex PCR reads. The sample consists of about 250,000 distinct CDR3 sequences, over 12% of them appearing once. This sequence was found in a woman aged 45 to 65 with Graves' hyperthyroidism that later progressed to Graves' ophthalmopathy. Material for sequencing was blood. The chain uses TRBV6-1 and TRBJ1-1; D gene ambiguous. The CDR3 here is CASRPGRPWETEAFF. DNA of the CDR3: TGTGCCAGCAGGCCGGGCCGGCCCTGGGAAACTGAAGCTTTCTTT.